This TCR beta chain was sequenced during a study of patients and donors after allogeneic stem cell transplantation. The CDR3 spans 15 residues. V gave up 8 bases and J gave up 1 base, with 14 bases separating them. Germline V lookup: CDR1 ENHRY, CDR2 SYGVKD. This clonotype was detected a few times. MiXCR, run by TCRdb on the RT-PCR reads, gives a single entry per CDR3 protein. This table holds 800,000 to 1,000,000 distinct CDR3 sequences, approximately 19% found once. Input material: blood, either unsorted or a sorted T cell fraction (not recorded which). The TCR comes from a human donor who was either an allogeneic HSCT recipient or a stem cell or donor lymphocyte infusion donor (not recorded which). It is not recorded whose cells these are; they may come from a transplant donor. The rearrangement uses TRBV10-3 and TRBJ2-2, with no clear D. Here the CDR3 DNA reads TGTGCCATCGTGACGGATCTACTGAACACCGGGGAGCTGTTTTTT. Protein: CAIVTDLLNTGELFF.